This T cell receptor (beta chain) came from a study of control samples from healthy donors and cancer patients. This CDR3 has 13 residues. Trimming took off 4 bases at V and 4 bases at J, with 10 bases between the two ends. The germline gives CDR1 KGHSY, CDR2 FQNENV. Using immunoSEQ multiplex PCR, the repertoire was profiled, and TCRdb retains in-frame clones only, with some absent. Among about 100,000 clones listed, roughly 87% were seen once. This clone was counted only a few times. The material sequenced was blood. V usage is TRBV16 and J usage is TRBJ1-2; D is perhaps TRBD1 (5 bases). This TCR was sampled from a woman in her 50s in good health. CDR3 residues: CASSPTESYGYTF. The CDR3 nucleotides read TGTGCCAGCAGCCCGACAGAGAGCTATGGCTACACCTTC.